The clone carrying this T cell receptor (beta chain) was seen just once. Its cognate antigen is unknown. The data stem from a study of T cell responses to AZD1222 COVID-19 vaccine. Germline V gene data show CDR1 as LNHDA and CDR2 as SQIVND (reference sequence). Trimming pared 6 bases from V and 2 bases from J, leaving 13 bases between. The CDR3 loop spans 14 amino acids. Sequencing was performed with immunoSEQ multiplex PCR; in TCRdb, only in-frame clones are kept and a portion is missing. The sample gives about 150,000 clones, roughly 90% of which show up once; approximately 1.5% is in the top ten. Findings and caveats of the study: Baseline seropositivity characterized only a handful of AZD1222 recipients.

The chain combines TRBV19 with TRBJ1-1, with D maybe TRBD1 (6 bases). The source was peripheral blood, collected 28 days after the second AZD1222 dose. The sequence was collected from an adult who received the AZD1222 COVID-19 vaccine. The CDR3 region has the DNA TGTGCCAGTAGAGGCACAGGGCACAACACTGAAGCTTTCTTT. Translation: CASRGTGHNTEAFF.